This T cell receptor beta chain was sequenced in a study of blood T cells in healthy people across ages. With a J-beta primer mix and a sample-barcoded 5' primer, a second PCR ran about 6 to 11 cycles. Each cDNA molecule received a tag from a template-switch adaptor that had 12 random nucleotides. TCRdb ran MiXCR on the 5' RACE reads and lists one entry per CDR3 protein. The data contain some 900,000 distinct CDR3 sequences, roughly 43% of them singletons. Overall study findings and caveats: It was held that diversity estimates obtained from one million T cells represented underestimates.

As concerns this clonotype: What it binds is unknown.

The sequencing input was blood. The source of this sequence is a man aged 25-45 years in good health.

CDR3 loop: CASGLIGGSGANVLTF. In DNA, the CDR3 is TGTGCTAGTGGTTTGATCGGGGGTTCTGGGGCCAACGTCCTGACTTTC. The V call is TRBV12-5, the J call TRBJ2-6; TRBD2 might be the D (6 bases). Germline V gives CDR1 LGHNT, CDR2 FRNRAP. V was clipped by 2 bases and J by 1 base, with 9 bases between them. The CDR3 covers 16 residues.